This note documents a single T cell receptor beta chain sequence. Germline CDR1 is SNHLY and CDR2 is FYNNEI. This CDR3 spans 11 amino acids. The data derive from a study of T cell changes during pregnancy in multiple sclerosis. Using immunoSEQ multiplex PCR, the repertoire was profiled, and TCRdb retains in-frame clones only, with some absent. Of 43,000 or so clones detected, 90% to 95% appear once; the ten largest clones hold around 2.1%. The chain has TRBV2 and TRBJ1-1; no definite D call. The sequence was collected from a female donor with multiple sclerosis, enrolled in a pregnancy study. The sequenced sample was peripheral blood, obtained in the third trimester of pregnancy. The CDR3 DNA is TGTGCACAGCATTATAGAACTGAAGCTTTCTTT. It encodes CAQHYRTEAFF.